Listed below are T cell receptor beta chains from one sample, sequenced in a study of cytomegalovirus exposure and HLA in healthy donors. Sequencing used immunoSEQ multiplex PCR; TCRdb keeps in-frame clones, though not all of them. The table lists about 170,000 clones, roughly 80% of them singletons. Material: PBMCs. The receptors shown here come from a man aged 30 to 45 in good health and CMV-seropositive. Both conserved end residues are part of each CDR3. A D gene is named only where the DNA matches it firmly. A clone size is listed for some rows: how often the clone was seen (once, few, many), or a class if it is expanded.

TGTGCCAGCAGACCTATAGCGGGGGTACATTGGGAGCAGTACTTC,CASRPIAGVHWEQYF,.,TRBD2,TRBJ2-7,TRBV11-2
TGTGCCTGGAGTACCCGGACTAGCCCCGGGGAGCTGTTTTTT,CAWSTRTSPGELFF,.,TRBD2,TRBJ2-2,TRBV30
TGTGCCATCAGTGAGTCTGGGACAGGGACCGCTGAAGCTTTCTTT,CAISESGTGTAEAFF,.,TRBD1,TRBJ1-1,TRBV10-3
TGTGCCAGCAGTCGGACTAGCGGTAACAATGAGCAGTTCTTC,CASSRTSGNNEQFF,.,TRBD2,TRBJ2-1,TRBV7-2
TGTGCCAGCAGCTCCGAGGGACAGCCGCTCGAGCAGTACTTC,CASSSEGQPLEQYF,once,TRBD1,TRBJ2-7,TRBV7-9
TGTGCCAGCAGTGGGGACTATTTCGGGGAGACCCAGTACTTC,CASSGDYFGETQYF,.,TRBD2,TRBJ2-5,TRBV6-6
TGTGCCAGCAGCCCCCCGGCGGGAGAAGACTACGAGCAGTACTTC,CASSPPAGEDYEQYF,.,TRBD2,TRBJ2-7,TRBV13
TGTGCCAGCAGCCCCGGGGATATACCAGGGGGGCCCAACTACGAGCAGTACTTC,CASSPGDIPGGPNYEQYF,.,.,TRBJ2-7,TRBV7-9
TGTGCCAGCAGCAAAGCCTGGACTAATGAAAAACTGTTTTTT,CASSKAWTNEKLFF,.,.,TRBJ1-4,TRBV2
TGTGCCAGCAGCTTCGGGGGAGAGCAGTTCTTC,CASSFGGEQFF,once,.,TRBJ2-1,TRBV13
TGTGCCAGCAGCTTGAGGGACAGGGGCCTGGTTGAGCAGTACTTC,CASSLRDRGLVEQYF,.,TRBD1,TRBJ2-7,TRBV5-6
TGCGCCAGCAGCCCTATACCAACTAGCGGGGGGTACAATGAGCAGTTCTTC,CASSPIPTSGGYNEQFF,.,TRBD2,TRBJ2-1,TRBV5-1
TGTGCCAGCAGCAACCTAGGACAGAACTCTGGAAACACCATATATTTT,CASSNLGQNSGNTIYF,.,.,TRBJ1-3,TRBV21-1
TGCAGCGTTGAATGGGGCAGGATGAACACTGAAGCTTTCTTT,CSVEWGRMNTEAFF,.,.,TRBJ1-1,TRBV29-1
TGTGCCGCGGCTAGCTCAGAGACCCAGTACTTC,CAAASSETQYF,.,.,TRBJ2-5,TRBV6-1
TGCAGTGCTGGCAGGTATGAGCAGTTCTTC,CSAGRYEQFF,once,.,TRBJ2-1,TRBV20-1
TGCGCCAGCAGTGAAAATAGACAGGATGAGCAGTACTTC,CASSENRQDEQYF,.,.,TRBJ2-5,TRBV10-2
TGTGCCAGCAGGGGCGGGGGTTCCTACGAGCAGTACTTC,CASRGGGSYEQYF,.,TRBD2,TRBJ2-7,TRBV6-5
TGTGCCAGCAGTCCCGGTGCGGGGAGTAGCACAGATACGCAGTATTTT,CASSPGAGSSTDTQYF,once,.,TRBJ2-3,TRBV6-4
TGTTCCAGCAGCTTAGGCAGGGTGGACACCGGGGAGCTGTTTTTT,CSSSLGRVDTGELFF,.,.,TRBJ2-2,TRBV7-9
TGTGCCAGCAGCTCCGGACAGGGTCTATACGAGCAGTACTTC,CASSSGQGLYEQYF,.,TRBD1,TRBJ2-7,TRBV7-9
TGTGCCAGCAGTTCTTACAGGGGGAGCACTGAAGCTTTCTTT,CASSSYRGSTEAFF,.,TRBD1,TRBJ1-1,TRBV27
TGTGCCAGCAGTCGGGCTATAGGGGGTGATACGCAGTATTTT,CASSRAIGGDTQYF,.,.,TRBJ2-3,TRBV25-1
TGTGCCAGCAGTTGGGCTAGCGGGAGGATTTACAATGAGCAGTTCTTC,CASSWASGRIYNEQFF,.,TRBD2,TRBJ2-1,TRBV27
TGCGCCAGCAGACGAACTAGCGGGAGTGGAGATACGCAGTATTTT,CASRRTSGSGDTQYF,.,TRBD2,TRBJ2-3,TRBV5-1
TGTGCCAGCAGTCTCCGGGGGGAAACCGGGGAGCTGTTTTTT,CASSLRGETGELFF,.,TRBD2,TRBJ2-2,TRBV4-2
TGTGCCAGCAGTGAAACACAGAACAATGAGCAGTTCTTC,CASSETQNNEQFF,.,.,TRBJ2-1,TRBV6-4
TGTGCCAGCTCACCATCCAATAGGGGGTCTTTTCGGGAGCAGTACTTC,CASSPSNRGSFREQYF,.,.,TRBJ2-7,TRBV18
TGTGCCAGCTCACGCAATCAGGGTGGCTCCTACAATGAGCAGTTCTTC,CASSRNQGGSYNEQFF,.,.,TRBJ2-1,TRBV18
TGTGCCGGCGAGCGGACGGGGACAGATACGCAGTATTTT,CAGERTGTDTQYF,.,.,TRBJ2-3,TRBV11-3
TGTGCCAGCGCGGGATGGGACCGTCAGGAAAAACTGTTTTTT,CASAGWDRQEKLFF,few,.,TRBJ1-4,TRBV28
TGCGCCAGCAGCTTGAATGGGGGGAAGAGAACAGATACGCAGTATTTT,CASSLNGGKRTDTQYF,.,.,TRBJ2-3,TRBV5-1
TGCAGCGTTTGGGGGGGTACGAACACCGGGGAGCTGTTTTTT,CSVWGGTNTGELFF,.,TRBD2,TRBJ2-2,TRBV29-1
TGTGCCAGCAGTTCACCCAACCTCGACAGAAGCAATCAGCCCCAGCATTTT,CASSSPNLDRSNQPQHF,few,.,TRBJ1-5,TRBV11-2
TGTGCCAGTAGTATCGCCCGGGGATTGGTGAACACTGAAGCTTTCTTT,CASSIARGLVNTEAFF,.,.,TRBJ1-1,TRBV19
TGCGCCAGCAGCTTCGGAACTCTACAGGCTCCCGTTAACAACGAGCAGTACTTC,CASSFGTLQAPVNNEQYF,.,.,TRBJ2-7,TRBV5-1
TGTGCCAGCTCACCATCGGACACCTTCCAAGAGACCCAGTACTTC,CASSPSDTFQETQYF,.,.,TRBJ2-5,TRBV18
TGTGCCAGCAGTTACTCAGACTCGGAAAAACTGTTTTTT,CASSYSDSEKLFF,few,.,TRBJ1-4,TRBV6-6
TGTGCCAGCAGCCCCCTAGCGGGAGACGAGACCCAGTACTTC,CASSPLAGDETQYF,.,TRBD2,TRBJ2-5,TRBV7-9
TGCGCCAGCAGCCAATTTTACTCGGTCCGGCGGGGCCCCTACGAGCAGTACTTC,CASSQFYSVRRGPYEQYF,few,.,TRBJ2-7,TRBV4-3
TGTGCCAGCAGCTTATCCCCGCCTCGGACTAGCGCGGCTAATGAGCAGTTCTTC,CASSLSPPRTSAANEQFF,.,TRBD2,TRBJ2-1,TRBV7-6
TGCGCCAGCAGCCAGCAGGGGGCCTACGAGCAGTACTTC,CASSQQGAYEQYF,.,TRBD1,TRBJ2-7,TRBV10-2
TGTGCCAGCAGCTACTGGACTAGCGGGAGCAATGAGCAGTTCTTC,CASSYWTSGSNEQFF,.,TRBD2,TRBJ2-1,TRBV7-2
TGTGCCAGCTCACCAGCACAGGGGCGAGGGACCCAGTACTTC,CASSPAQGRGTQYF,.,TRBD1,TRBJ2-5,TRBV18
TGTGCCAGCAGTTTGAAGCGTGATACGCAGTATTTT,CASSLKRDTQYF,.,.,TRBJ2-3,TRBV11-3
TGTGCCAGTACCCTAGGGAGGACCATCACAGATACGCAGTATTTT,CASTLGRTITDTQYF,.,.,TRBJ2-3,TRBV19
TGTGCCTGGAGTCGGTCCCAGAACACTGAAGCTTTCTTT,CAWSRSQNTEAFF,.,.,TRBJ1-1,TRBV30
TGTGCCAGCTCACCCGTAAGCCCCGGGACAGGGACTGGGGCCAACGTCCTGACTTTC,CASSPVSPGTGTGANVLTF,.,TRBD1,TRBJ2-6,TRBV18
TGTGCCAGTGTCCTGACAGGGAGGAAAAGCGAGCAGTACTTC,CASVLTGRKSEQYF,.,.,TRBJ2-7,TRBV6-1
TGTGCCAGCAGTGAAGGGCTAGCGGGAGGCAGCACAGATACGCAGTATTTT,CASSEGLAGGSTDTQYF,.,TRBD2,TRBJ2-3,TRBV2
TGTGCCAGCAGACCCGGGAGAGGGCCCTACAATGAGCAGTTCTTC,CASRPGRGPYNEQFF,.,.,TRBJ2-1,TRBV27
TGCGCCAGCAGTGAGTCAAGGACGGGGAACACAGATACGCAGTATTTT,CASSESRTGNTDTQYF,.,.,TRBJ2-3,TRBV10-1
TGTGCCACCAGCAGTTCTTTCTCCTACGAGCAGTACTTC,CATSSSFSYEQYF,.,.,TRBJ2-7,TRBV15
TGTGCCAGCAGTCAAGGACAGGGGTCCACTGAAGCTTTCTTT,CASSQGQGSTEAFF,.,TRBD1,TRBJ1-1,TRBV6-1